This TCR beta chain is drawn from a study of T-cell memory formation after mild COVID-19. Study-wide findings and caveats: Some clones that responded were present in memory (sampled pre-infection), which suggests cross-reactive memory joined. Mainly in CM and EM were contracting CD4+ clones; CD8+ were in EMRA.

Constant-segment primers were used for 5'RACE, and the resulting TCR alpha and TCR beta cDNA libraries carried sample barcodes and UMIs. TCRdb called the 5' RACE reads again in MiXCR, with one record for every CDR3 protein. The repertoire has under 250,000 distinct CDR3 sequences, approximately 30% of them found once; the top ten carry over 10%. In germline, CDR1 is MNHEY, CDR2 SVGAGI. Trimming took off 6 bases at V and 2 bases at J, with 14 bases between the two ends. This CDR3 has 16 amino acids. In the case of this clonotype: Antigen specificity is unknown.

The sample taken for sequencing was PBMCs or a T cell subset sorted from them (not recorded which). The TCR sequence derives from an adult woman who had mild COVID-19 (a few samples of this study predate the infection). Cell type and time point are not known. The chain employs TRBV6-5 and TRBJ2-6; D not resolved. CDR3 DNA sequence: TGTGCCAGCAGCCCCGACGGTGTCCCTGGGGCCAACGTCCTGACTTTC. It encodes CASSPDGVPGANVLTF.